The T cell receptor (beta chain) under discussion was sequenced for a study of shared clonotypes between healthy human individuals. Several immunoSEQ plates held equal portions of the genomic DNA taken from each subset. Assay: immunoSEQ multiplex PCR; the TCRdb copy retains only in-frame clones and omits some. Counted here are 180,000 or so clones, approximately 92% occurring once; the ten biggest clones make up roughly 0.07%. The CDR3 is made up of 15 amino acids. Trimming removed 0 bases at V and 5 bases at J, with 15 bases between. Germline CDR1 SGHRS, CDR2 YFSETQ. The authors divided CD4+ cells into CD45RA+ naive and CD45RA-negative memory subsets.

The chain links TRBV5-1 to TRBJ2-7; D is uncertain. The sequencing sample was made of naive CD4+ T cells sorted from blood. Described subset: CD45RA+ positively selected. The receptor was isolated from a woman aged 25 to 39 in good health. CDR3 coding DNA: TGCGCCAGCAGCTTGGAAGGGTATTCAGGAGACGAGCAGTACTTC. Amino acid sequence: CASSLEGYSGDEQYF.